The clone carrying this T cell receptor (beta chain) was seen a few times. Seattle researchers signed up patients amid active infection and tracked them longitudinally. These data come from a study of blood T cell repertoires in COVID-19. Across the study: The origin of the acute and convalescent COVID-19 samples was the United States, Italy and Spain. From T cells, B-cell-depleted T cells, or PBMCs came the material, which was cDNA or gDNA.

The germline V gene has CDR1 SNHLY and CDR2 FYNNEI. V lost 0 bases, J lost 2 bases, and 5 bases lay in between. This CDR3 is 15 amino acids long. As processed by the authors: Estimation of nucleated cell counts relied on the amplification of reference gene primers. Measured with immunoSEQ multiplex PCR; TCRdb has only the in-frame clones, and not every one. That table supplies the V and J calls and clone size; D and trimming were determined from the DNA. The sample records 190,000 or so clones, 94% being singletons. The specimen sequenced was peripheral blood. The V and J genes are TRBV2 and TRBJ1-6; D is unresolved. This TCR came from a man aged 30-40 years with COVID-19, enrolled during active disease. The CDR3 DNA follows: TGTGCCAGCAGTGAAGCGCGAACCTATAATTCACCCCTCCACTTT. The encoded protein is CASSEARTYNSPLHF.